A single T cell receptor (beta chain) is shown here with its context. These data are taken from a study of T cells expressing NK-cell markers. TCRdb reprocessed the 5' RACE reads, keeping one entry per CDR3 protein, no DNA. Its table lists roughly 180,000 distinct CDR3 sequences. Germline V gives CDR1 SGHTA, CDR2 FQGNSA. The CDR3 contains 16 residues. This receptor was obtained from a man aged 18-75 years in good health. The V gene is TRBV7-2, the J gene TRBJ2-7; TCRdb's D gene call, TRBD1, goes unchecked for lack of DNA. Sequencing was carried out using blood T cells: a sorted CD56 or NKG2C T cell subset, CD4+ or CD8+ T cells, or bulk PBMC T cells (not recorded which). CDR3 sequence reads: CASSLAAGIPSYEQYF.